This TCR beta chain was retrieved from a study of T-cell memory formation after mild COVID-19. Overall study findings and caveats: Among CD4+ contracting clones, most were CM and EM, and CD8+ ones EMRA. Clones that contracted from day 15 to 85 had balanced CD4/CD8; later expanders were CD4+ biased.

TCRdb called the 5' RACE reads again in MiXCR, with one record for every CDR3 protein. The repertoire holds fewer than 450,000 distinct CDR3 sequences, with over 20% as singletons. V shed 7 bases and J 4 bases; nucleotides not matched to a gene: 6. CDR1 and CDR2 (germline): SGHRS, YFSETQ. The CDR3 length is 14 residues. In regard to this clonotype: Its antigen is unidentified.

This sequence joins TRBV5-1 and TRBJ2-7, with TRBD2 matching over 12 bases. The TCR sequence derives from an adult woman who had mild COVID-19 (a few samples of this study predate the infection). Cell type and time point are not known. Material: PBMCs or a T cell subset sorted from them (not recorded which). In DNA, the CDR3 is TGCGCCAGCGCCGGACTAGCGGGAAAGTACGAGCAGTACTTC. Translation: CASAGLAGKYEQYF.